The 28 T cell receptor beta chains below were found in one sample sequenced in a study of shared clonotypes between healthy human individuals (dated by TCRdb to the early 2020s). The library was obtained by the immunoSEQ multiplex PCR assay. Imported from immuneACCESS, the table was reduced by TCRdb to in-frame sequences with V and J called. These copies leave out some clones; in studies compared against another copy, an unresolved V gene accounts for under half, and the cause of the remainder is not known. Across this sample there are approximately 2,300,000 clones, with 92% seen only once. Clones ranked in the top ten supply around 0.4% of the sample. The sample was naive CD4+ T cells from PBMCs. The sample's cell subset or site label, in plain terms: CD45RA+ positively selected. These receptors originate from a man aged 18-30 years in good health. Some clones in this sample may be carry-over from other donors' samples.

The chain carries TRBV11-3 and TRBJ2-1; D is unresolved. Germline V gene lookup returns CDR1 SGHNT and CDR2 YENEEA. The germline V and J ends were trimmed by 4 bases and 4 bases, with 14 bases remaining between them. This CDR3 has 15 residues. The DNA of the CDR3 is TGTGCCAGCAGCTCCTGGCCCGGAGCTTACAATGAGCAGTTCTTC. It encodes CASSSWPGAYNEQFF.

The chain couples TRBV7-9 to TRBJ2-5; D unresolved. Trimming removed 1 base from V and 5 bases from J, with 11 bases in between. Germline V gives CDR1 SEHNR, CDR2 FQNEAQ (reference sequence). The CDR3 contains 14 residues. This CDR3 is CASSLGGLRETQYF. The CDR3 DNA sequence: TGTGCCAGCAGCTTAGGGGGATTGCGGGAGACCCAGTACTTC.

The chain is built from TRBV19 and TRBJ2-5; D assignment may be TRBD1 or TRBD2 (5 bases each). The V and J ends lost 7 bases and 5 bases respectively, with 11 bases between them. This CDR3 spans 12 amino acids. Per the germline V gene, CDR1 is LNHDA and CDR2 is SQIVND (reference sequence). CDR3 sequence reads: CASIGREETQYF. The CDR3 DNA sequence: TGTGCCAGTATCGGCAGGGAGGAGACCCAGTACTTC.

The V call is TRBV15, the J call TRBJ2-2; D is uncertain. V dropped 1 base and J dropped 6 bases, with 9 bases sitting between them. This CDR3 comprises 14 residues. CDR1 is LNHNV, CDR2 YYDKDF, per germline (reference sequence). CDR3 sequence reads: CATSRAKLAGELFF. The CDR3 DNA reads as TGTGCCACCAGCAGAGCAAAGTTGGCCGGGGAGCTGTTTTTT.

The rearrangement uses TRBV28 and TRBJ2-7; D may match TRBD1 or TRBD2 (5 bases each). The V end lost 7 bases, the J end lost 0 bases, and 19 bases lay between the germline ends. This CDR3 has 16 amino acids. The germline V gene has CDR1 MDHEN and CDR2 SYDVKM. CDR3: CASMGPPNWGSYEQYF. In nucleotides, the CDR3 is TGTGCCAGCATGGGACCCCCCAACTGGGGCTCCTACGAGCAGTACTTC.

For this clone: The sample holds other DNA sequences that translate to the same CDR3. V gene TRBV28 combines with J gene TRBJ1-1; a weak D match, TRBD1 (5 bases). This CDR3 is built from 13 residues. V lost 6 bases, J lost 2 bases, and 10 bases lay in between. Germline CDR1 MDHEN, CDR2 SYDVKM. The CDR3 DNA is TGTGCCAGCAGCTCCAGGGTCAACACTGAAGCTTTCTTT. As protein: CASSSRVNTEAFF.

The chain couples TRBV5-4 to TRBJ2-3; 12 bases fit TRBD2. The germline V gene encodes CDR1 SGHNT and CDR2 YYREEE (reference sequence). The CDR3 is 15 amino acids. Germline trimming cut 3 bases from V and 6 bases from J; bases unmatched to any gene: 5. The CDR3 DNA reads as TGTGCCAGCAGCTCACGACTAGCGGGAGACGATACGCAGTATTTT. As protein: CASSSRLAGDDTQYF.

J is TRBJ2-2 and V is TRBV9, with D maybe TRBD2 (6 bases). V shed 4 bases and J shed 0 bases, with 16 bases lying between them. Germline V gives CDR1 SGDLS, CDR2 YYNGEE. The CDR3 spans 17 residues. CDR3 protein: CASSPRGGSTNTGELFF. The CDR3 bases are TGTGCCAGCAGCCCGAGGGGAGGAAGCACGAACACCGGGGAGCTGTTTTTT.

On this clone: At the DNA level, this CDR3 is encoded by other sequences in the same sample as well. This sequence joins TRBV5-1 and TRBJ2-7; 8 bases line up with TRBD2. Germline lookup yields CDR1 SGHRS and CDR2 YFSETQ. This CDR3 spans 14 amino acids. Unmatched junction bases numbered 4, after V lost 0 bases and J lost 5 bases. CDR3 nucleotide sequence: TGCGCCAGCAGCTTGGCGGGAGGGCCCGACGAGCAGTACTTC. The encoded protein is CASSLAGGPDEQYF.

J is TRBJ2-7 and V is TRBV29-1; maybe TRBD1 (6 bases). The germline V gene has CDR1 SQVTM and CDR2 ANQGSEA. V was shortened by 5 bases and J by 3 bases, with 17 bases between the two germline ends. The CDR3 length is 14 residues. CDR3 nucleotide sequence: TGCAGCGTTACGGCCCCGGGACACCTCTACGAGCAGTACTTC. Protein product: CSVTAPGHLYEQYF.

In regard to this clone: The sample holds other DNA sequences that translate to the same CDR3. The CDR3 region is CASSLIGTGQETQYF. CDR3 bases: TGCGCCAGCAGCTTGATCGGGACGGGACAAGAGACCCAGTACTTC. This rearrangement joins TRBV5-1 to TRBJ2-5; D possibly matches TRBD1 or TRBD2 (5 bases each). The CDR3 runs 15 residues. Trimming took 1 base from V and 2 from J, leaving 12 bases between them. The germline gives CDR1 SGHRS, CDR2 YFSETQ. Using reference TRBV5-1 and TRBJ2-5 for the parts outside the CDR3, the full variable domain is KAGVTQTPRYLIKTRGQQVTLSCSPISGHRSVSWYQQTPGQGLQFLFEYFSETQRNKGNFPGRFSGRQFSNSRSEMNVSTLELGDSALYLCASSLIGTGQETQYFGPGTRLLVL.

The CDR3 spells CATNGRGKPYEQYF. CDR3 sequence (DNA): TGTGCCACCAACGGTAGGGGGAAGCCGTACGAGCAGTACTTC. J is TRBJ2-7 and V is TRBV11-3; D is perhaps TRBD1 (6 bases). Germline CDR1 reads SGHNT; CDR2 reads YENEEA. Between the trimmed V and J ends, which lost 10 bases and 4 bases, there was a span of 20 bases. The CDR3 loop spans 14 amino acids.

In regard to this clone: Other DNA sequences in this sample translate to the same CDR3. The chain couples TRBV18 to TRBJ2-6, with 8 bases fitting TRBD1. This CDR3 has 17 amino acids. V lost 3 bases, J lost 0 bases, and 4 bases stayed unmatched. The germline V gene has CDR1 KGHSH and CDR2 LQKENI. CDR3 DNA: TGTGCCAGCTCACCCGGACAGGGTGCCTCTGGGGCCAACGTCCTGACTTTC. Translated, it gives CASSPGQGASGANVLTF.

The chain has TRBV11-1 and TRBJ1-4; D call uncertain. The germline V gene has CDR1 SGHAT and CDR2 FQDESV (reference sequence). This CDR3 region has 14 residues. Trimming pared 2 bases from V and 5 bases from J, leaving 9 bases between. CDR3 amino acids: CASSLRLGNEKLFF. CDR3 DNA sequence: TGTGCCAGCAGCTTACGACTGGGGAATGAAAAACTGTTTTTT.

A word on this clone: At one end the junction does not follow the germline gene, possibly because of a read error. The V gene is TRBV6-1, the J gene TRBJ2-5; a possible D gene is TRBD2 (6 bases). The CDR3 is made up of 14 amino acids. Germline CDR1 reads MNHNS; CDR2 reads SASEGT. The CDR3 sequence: CASSPGDAKEAQYF. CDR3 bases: TGTGCCAGCAGTCCGGGGGACGCCAAAGAGGCCCAGTACTTC.

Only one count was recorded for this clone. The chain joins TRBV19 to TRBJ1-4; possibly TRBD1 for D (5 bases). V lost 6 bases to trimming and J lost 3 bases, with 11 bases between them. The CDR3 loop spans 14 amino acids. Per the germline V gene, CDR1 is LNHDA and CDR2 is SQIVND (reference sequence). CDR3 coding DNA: TGTGCCAGTAGGAAAGGGGTGCCTAATGAAAAACTGTTTTTT. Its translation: CASRKGVPNEKLFF.

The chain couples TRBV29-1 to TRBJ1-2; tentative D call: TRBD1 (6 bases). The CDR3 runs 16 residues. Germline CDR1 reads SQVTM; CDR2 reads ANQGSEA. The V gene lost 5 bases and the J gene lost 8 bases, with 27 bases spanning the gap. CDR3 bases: TGCAGCGTTACCCCCTCTTGGGTACAGGGTGAGAGAGGCTACACCTTC. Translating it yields CSVTPSWVQGERGYTF.

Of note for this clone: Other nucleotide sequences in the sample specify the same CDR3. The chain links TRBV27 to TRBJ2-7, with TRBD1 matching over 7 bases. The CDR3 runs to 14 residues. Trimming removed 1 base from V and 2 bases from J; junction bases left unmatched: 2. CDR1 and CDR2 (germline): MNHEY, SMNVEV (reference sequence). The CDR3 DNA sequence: TGTGCCAGCAGTTTATACAGGGGTCCCTACGAGCAGTACTTC. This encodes CASSLYRGPYEQYF.

DNA for the CDR3: TGTGCCAGCAGCCGCCTGGCTGAAGAGACCCAGTACTTC. This encodes CASSRLAEETQYF. The chain has TRBV14 and TRBJ2-5; D is unresolved. Per the germline V gene, CDR1 is SGHDN and CDR2 is FVKESK. Deletions cut 4 bases from V and 3 bases from J, with 9 bases between. This CDR3 is built from 13 residues. The full variable domain, with the rest looked up from reference TRBV14 and TRBJ2-5, is EAGVTQFPSHSVIEKGQTVTLRCDPISGHDNLYWYRRVMGKEIKFLLHFVKESKQDESGMPNNRFLAERTGGTYSTLKVQPAELEDSGVYFCASSRLAEETQYFGPGTRLLVL.

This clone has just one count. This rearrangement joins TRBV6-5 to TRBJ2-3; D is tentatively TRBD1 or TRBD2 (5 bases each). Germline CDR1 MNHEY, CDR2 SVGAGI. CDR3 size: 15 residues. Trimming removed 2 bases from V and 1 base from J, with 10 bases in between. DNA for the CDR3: TGTGCCAGCAGTTACGACAGCGGCCGCACAGATACGCAGTATTTT. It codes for CASSYDSGRTDTQYF.

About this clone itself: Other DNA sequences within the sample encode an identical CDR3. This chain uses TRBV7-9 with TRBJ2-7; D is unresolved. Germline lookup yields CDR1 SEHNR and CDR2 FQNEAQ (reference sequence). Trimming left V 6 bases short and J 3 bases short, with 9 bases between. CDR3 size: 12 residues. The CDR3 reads CASSYTGYEQYF. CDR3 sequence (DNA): TGTGCCAGCAGTTATACTGGCTACGAGCAGTACTTC.

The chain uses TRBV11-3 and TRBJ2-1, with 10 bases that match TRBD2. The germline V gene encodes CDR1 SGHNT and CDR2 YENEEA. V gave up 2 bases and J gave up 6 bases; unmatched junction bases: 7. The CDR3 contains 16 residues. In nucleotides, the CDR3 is TGTGCCAGCAGCTTAAGACTAGCGGGTGGGGCCAATGAGCAGTTCTTC. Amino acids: CASSLRLAGGANEQFF.

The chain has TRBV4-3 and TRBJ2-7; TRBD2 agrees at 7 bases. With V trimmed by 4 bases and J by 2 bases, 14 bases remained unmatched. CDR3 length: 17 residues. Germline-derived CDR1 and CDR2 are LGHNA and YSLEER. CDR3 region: CASSPLGGKGRPYEQYF. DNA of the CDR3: TGCGCCAGCAGCCCCCTCGGGGGGAAGGGGCGGCCCTACGAGCAGTACTTC.

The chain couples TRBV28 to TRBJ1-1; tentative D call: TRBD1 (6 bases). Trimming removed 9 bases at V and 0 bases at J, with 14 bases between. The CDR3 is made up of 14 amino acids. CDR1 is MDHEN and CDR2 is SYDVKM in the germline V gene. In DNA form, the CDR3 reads TGTGCCAGTGGGTCGACAGGCCTGAACACTGAAGCTTTCTTT. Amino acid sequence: CASGSTGLNTEAFF.

CDR3 bases: TGTGCCAGCAGCCAAGCCATAGGACAGGGAAATGTGAAGTACTTC. It encodes CASSQAIGQGNVKYF. The rearrangement joins TRBV4-2 to TRBJ2-7, with 8 bases identical to TRBD1. Trimming took 1 base from V and 11 from J; bases not matched to a gene: 13. The germline CDR1 and CDR2 sequences are LGHNA and YNFKEQ. The CDR3 is 15 residues long.

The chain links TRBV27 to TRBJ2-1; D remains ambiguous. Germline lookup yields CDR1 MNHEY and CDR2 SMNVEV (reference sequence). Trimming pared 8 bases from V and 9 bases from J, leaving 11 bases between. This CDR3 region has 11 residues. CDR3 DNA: TGTGCCAGCGAACCTTTTTTTGAGCAGTTCTTC. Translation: CASEPFFEQFF.

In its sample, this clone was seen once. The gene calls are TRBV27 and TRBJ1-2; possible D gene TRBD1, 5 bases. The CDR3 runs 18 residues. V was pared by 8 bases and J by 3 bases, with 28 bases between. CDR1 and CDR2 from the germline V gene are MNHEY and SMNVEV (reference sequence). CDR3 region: CASLKGYIQGELDYGYTF. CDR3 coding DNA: TGTGCCAGCCTCAAAGGATATATCCAGGGAGAGTTAGACTATGGCTACACCTTC.

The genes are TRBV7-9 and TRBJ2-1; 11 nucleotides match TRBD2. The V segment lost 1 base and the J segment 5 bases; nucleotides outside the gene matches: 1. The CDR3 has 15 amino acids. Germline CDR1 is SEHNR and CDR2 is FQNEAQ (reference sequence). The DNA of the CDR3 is TGTGCCAGCAGCTTAGAACTAGCGGGAGACAATGAGCAGTTCTTC. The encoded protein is CASSLELAGDNEQFF.